The sample holds a few counts of the clone carrying this T cell receptor (beta chain). Its antigen is unknown. Only Caucasian adults living in Nashville, Tennessee made up the donor group. This entry is derived from a study of shared clonotypes between healthy human individuals. The study's findings and limits: Donor scarcity curtailed the genetic and exposure-history diversity represented herein.

Libraries were prepared by immunoSEQ multiplex PCR; TCRdb keeps only in-frame clonotypes and omits some of them. The table includes a few million clones, roughly nine tenths detected once. The clonotype originates from a man younger than 30 in good health. Source material: naive CD4+ T cells sorted from blood. Subset defined: CD45RA+ positively selected.

The chain's CDR3 is CASSYSYAKDNSPLHF. As DNA, the CDR3 is TGTGCCAGCAGTTACTCGTACGCCAAGGACAATTCACCCCTCCACTTT. V usage is TRBV6-5 and J usage is TRBJ1-6; no reliable D call. The CDR3 runs to 16 residues. Germline CDR1 reads MNHEY; CDR2 reads SVGAGI. Trimming took 0 bases from V and 7 from J, leaving 13 bases between them.